These 18 T cell receptor beta chains were all obtained from the same sample, sequenced in a study of cytomegalovirus exposure and HLA in healthy donors. Use of 60 Vbeta and 13 Jbeta primers characterized the PCR. Clones were sequenced by immunoSEQ multiplex PCR, and TCRdb holds only the in-frame ones, with some missing. The data contain approximately 65,000 clones, approximately 74% of them singletons. Input material: PBMCs. Source of these receptors: a man aged 40-49 years in good health and CMV-seropositive.

This chain joins TRBV10-3 and TRBJ1-1; D remains unclear. V lost 2 bases to trimming and J lost 2 bases, with 12 bases between them. This CDR3 spans 15 amino acids. CDR1 is ENHRY, CDR2 SYGVKD, per germline. CDR3 nucleotide sequence: TGTGCCATCAGTGAGCAACTAGTCGGTAACACTGAAGCTTTCTTT. This gives the protein CAISEQLVGNTEAFF.

The rearrangement uses TRBV10-3 and TRBJ2-7, with 10 bases fitting TRBD1. The CDR3 is 16 amino acids. Germline V lookup: CDR1 ENHRY, CDR2 SYGVKD. Trimming removed 6 bases from V and 1 base from J; junction bases left unmatched: 9. The CDR3 here is CAIRSPGTGASYEQYF. In DNA, the CDR3 is TGTGCCATCAGGTCTCCCGGGACAGGGGCATCCTACGAGCAGTACTTC.

The J gene is TRBJ2-6, the V gene TRBV4-3, with D possibly being TRBD2 (6 bases). Germline V gives CDR1 LGHNA, CDR2 YSLEER. CDR3 length: 16 amino acids. V was trimmed by 0 bases and J by 2 bases, leaving 8 bases between them. The CDR3, as DNA: TGCGCCAGCAGCCAAGAGGCGGGGACTGGGGCCAACGTCCTGACTTTC. Its protein is CASSQEAGTGANVLTF.

This clone was seen only a few times. This chain links TRBV7-3 with TRBJ1-6; 8 nucleotides align to TRBD1. Germline-derived CDR1 and CDR2 are SGHTA and FQGTGA. The CDR3 is made up of 15 amino acids. J was trimmed by 9 bases and V by 3 bases; bases with no gene match: 7. The DNA for the CDR3 is TGTGCCAGCAGCTTGACAGGGGAATTTGGTTCACCCCTCCACTTT. Residues: CASSLTGEFGSPLHF. Together with reference TRBV7-3 and TRBJ1-6, the CDR3 gives the full variable domain: GAGVSQTPSNKVTEKGKYVELRCDPISGHTALYWYRQSLGQGPEFLIYFQGTGAADDSGLPNDRFFAVRPEGSVSTLKIQRTERGDSAVYLCASSLTGEFGSPLHFGNGTRLTVT.

The chain links TRBV19 to TRBJ2-2, with a weak D call TRBD2 (5 bases). The length of the CDR3 is 15 residues. V lost 8 bases and J lost 2, with 15 bases in between. Germline CDR1 and CDR2: LNHDA and SQIVND (reference sequence). The CDR3 loop reads CASLNGLGNTGELFF. The CDR3 DNA sequence: TGTGCCAGTTTAAACGGACTCGGAAACACCGGGGAGCTGTTTTTT.

The CDR3 reads CATSGAHTEAFF. In DNA form, the CDR3 reads TGTGCCACCAGCGGGGCGCACACTGAAGCTTTCTTT. This sequence joins TRBV15 and TRBJ1-1; D is perhaps TRBD1 (5 bases). The CDR3 length is 12 residues. The germline V gene has CDR1 LNHNV and CDR2 YYDKDF (reference sequence). V lost 5 bases and J lost 3, with 7 bases in between.

The gene calls are TRBV5-4 and TRBJ1-6, with 7 bases aligning to TRBD1. The V segment lost 3 bases and the J segment 7 bases; nucleotides outside the gene matches: 10. The CDR3 loop spans 16 amino acids. CDR1 and CDR2 (germline): SGHNT, YYREEE (reference sequence). CDR3 amino acids: CASSSHPTGNNSPLHF. In DNA, the CDR3 is TGTGCCAGCAGCTCTCATCCGACAGGGAACAATTCACCCCTCCACTTT.

A few counts support this clone. The J gene is TRBJ1-4, the V gene TRBV4-1; D not certain. The CDR3 is made up of 15 amino acids. CDR1 and CDR2 (germline): MGHRA, YSYEKL. The V gene lost 7 bases and the J gene lost 7 bases, with 19 bases spanning the gap. CDR3 nucleotide sequence: TGCGCCAGCACCCCCCGCGAAGGCGGTTTTGAAAAACTGTTTTTT. This gives the protein CASTPREGGFEKLFF.

About this clone: One end of the junction is discordant with germline, which a read error may explain. The chain joins TRBV6-1 to TRBJ2-7, with 12 bases lining up with TRBD1. Germline-derived CDR1 and CDR2 are MNHNS and SASEGT. This CDR3 contains 16 residues. The CDR3 sequence is CASSEVGTGGSYEQCF. In DNA form, the CDR3 reads TGTGCCAGCAGTGAAGTCGGGACAGGGGGCTCCTACGAGCAGTGCTTC.

This clone appeared a few times. This rearrangement joins TRBV29-1 to TRBJ1-2; possibly TRBD1 for D (5 bases). The CDR3 is made up of 13 amino acids. V lost 4 bases to trimming and J lost 5 bases, with 14 bases between them. Germline values: CDR1 SQVTM, CDR2 ANQGSEA. DNA of the CDR3: TGCAGCGTTGCCCGACCGGGGGGATATGGCTACACCTTC. Translated: CSVARPGGYGYTF.

This clone came up once. The V call is TRBV7-9, the J call TRBJ1-2, with a tentative D call TRBD1 (6 bases). The CDR3 contains 13 residues. The germline CDR1 and CDR2 sequences are SEHNR and FQNEAQ (reference sequence). Trimming left V 4 bases short and J 2 bases short, with 8 bases between. The CDR3 coding sequence is TGTGCCAGCAGCTCACAGGGCAACTATGGCTACACCTTC. Translated, it gives CASSSQGNYGYTF.

This clone was seen a few times. This chain uses TRBV5-4 with TRBJ2-1; no firm D call. V lost 0 bases to trimming and J lost 6 bases, with 13 bases between them. Germline V gene sequence: CDR1 SGHNT, CDR2 YYREEE (reference sequence). The CDR3 extends over 15 amino acids. The CDR3 loop is CASSLGPLSGNEQFF. As DNA, the CDR3 is TGTGCCAGCAGCTTGGGACCTTTATCGGGCAATGAGCAGTTCTTC.

This clone was seen a few times. The chain couples TRBV7-2 to TRBJ1-5, with D possibly TRBD1 on 6 matching bases. Germline values: CDR1 SGHTA, CDR2 FQGNSA. V lost 3 bases and J 7 bases, leaving 10 bases between the germline ends. The CDR3 extends over 13 amino acids. In DNA form, the CDR3 reads TGTGCCAGCAGCTTGAACCAGGGGCAGCCCCAGCATTTT. Encoded protein: CASSLNQGQPQHF.

This clone occurred once. This chain links TRBV19 with TRBJ1-2; D may be TRBD1 (6 bases). The ends were cut back, 0 bases at V and 3 bases at J, with 20 bases in the middle. The CDR3 consists of 18 residues. Germline V gene sequence: CDR1 LNHDA, CDR2 SQIVND (reference sequence). In DNA form, the CDR3 reads TGTGCCAGTAGTATAGACCCCTACCGAGGGGGGGCGCACTATGGCTACACCTTC. Translating gives CASSIDPYRGGAHYGYTF. Full variable domain (rest looked up from reference TRBV19 and TRBJ1-2): DGGITQSPKYLFRKEGQNVTLSCEQNLNHDAMYWYRQDPGQGLRLIYYSQIVNDFQKGDIAEGYSVSREKKESFPLTVTSAQKNPTAFYLCASSIDPYRGGAHYGYTFGSGTRLTVV.

Only a few counts were recorded for this clone. The genes are TRBV5-4 and TRBJ1-3; D ambiguous. V lost 3 bases and J lost 0, with 13 bases in between. Germline CDR1 is SGHNT and CDR2 is YYREEE (reference sequence). CDR3 length: 16 residues. The CDR3 spells CASSSRDLYSGNTIYF. CDR3 DNA: TGTGCCAGCAGCTCGAGGGATCTTTACTCTGGAAACACCATATATTTT. Using reference TRBV5-4 and TRBJ1-3 for the parts outside the CDR3, the full variable domain is ETGVTQSPTHLIKTRGQQVTLRCSSQSGHNTVSWYQQALGQGPQFIFQYYREEENGRGNFPPRFSGLQFPNYSSELNVNALELDDSALYLCASSSRDLYSGNTIYFGEGSWLTVV.

This clone has more than one count but fewer than ten. The chain joins TRBV15 to TRBJ1-2; 8 bases agree with TRBD1. CDR3 length: 13 amino acids. J was trimmed by 4 bases and V by 5 bases; bases with no gene match: 3. The germline CDR1 and CDR2 sequences are LNHNV and YYDKDF (reference sequence). The CDR3 region has the DNA TGTGCCACCAGCGTGACAGGGGCCTATGGCTACACCTTC. As protein: CATSVTGAYGYTF.

This clone was seen a handful of times. This chain joins TRBV6-1 and TRBJ2-7, with 7 positions matching TRBD1. CDR1 and CDR2 from the germline V gene are MNHNS and SASEGT. This CDR3 spans 14 amino acids. V was clipped by 7 bases and J by 2 bases; unmatched bases: 8. DNA of the CDR3: TGTGCCAGCACTATACTAGGGGGCCCCTACGAGCAGTACTTC. This codes for CASTILGGPYEQYF.

This clone was found a few times. The V call is TRBV15, the J call TRBJ1-2; a weak D match, TRBD1 (5 bases). Germline lookup yields CDR1 LNHNV and CDR2 YYDKDF (reference sequence). Trimming removed 3 bases from V and 8 bases from J, with 16 bases in between. The CDR3 sequence is 14 residues long. Written as DNA, the CDR3 is TGTGCCACCAGCAGCCAGCAGGGCCTCGAGGGCTACACCTTC. Its translation: CATSSQQGLEGYTF.